These 15 T cell receptor beta chains originate from one sample sequenced in a study of blood T cell repertoires in COVID-19. Repertoires were generated with immunoSEQ multiplex PCR, while TCRdb's copy carries only in-frame clones and drops some. There are fewer than 250,000 clones in the sample; around four fifths occur only once, and around 6.5% lies in the top ten. Sample: peripheral blood. The receptors come from a woman aged 60-75 years with active or convalescent COVID-19.

This clone occurred a few times. The chain combines TRBV19 with TRBJ1-1, with 7 bases that match TRBD1. V trimming: 2 bases; J trimming: 0 bases; junction bases outside the gene matches: 9. The germline V gene encodes CDR1 LNHDA and CDR2 SQIVND (reference sequence). This CDR3 region has 17 residues. CDR3 DNA sequence: TGTGCCAGTAGTATACGAGGGCAGGGGGAGATGAACACTGAAGCTTTCTTT. The encoded protein is CASSIRGQGEMNTEAFF.

The genes are TRBV19 and TRBJ1-1; D is unresolved. The V gene lost 4 bases and the J gene lost 6 bases, with 9 bases spanning the gap. The CDR3 spans 12 residues. Germline V gene lookup returns CDR1 LNHDA and CDR2 SQIVND (reference sequence). Here the CDR3 reads CASSTQRAEAFF. The CDR3 nucleotides read TGTGCCAGTAGTACCCAGAGGGCTGAAGCTTTCTTT.

V is TRBV7-9 and J is TRBJ2-3; TRBD2 aligns across 10 bases. V trimming: 5 bases; J trimming: 5 bases; junction bases outside the gene matches: 16. CDR1 and CDR2 from the germline V gene are SEHNR and FQNEAQ (reference sequence). CDR3 length: 18 amino acids. The CDR3 loop reads CASSPHLLAGGAGDTQYF. As DNA, the CDR3 is TGTGCCAGCAGCCCGCATCTGTTAGCGGGAGGCGCAGGAGATACGCAGTATTTT.

This clone has more than one count but fewer than ten. This chain connects TRBV5-4 to TRBJ1-2, with 8 bases that match TRBD1. With 6 bases clipped from V and 7 bases from J, the junction kept 8 bases outside the gene matches. The V gene's germline CDR1 is SGHNT and CDR2 YYREEE (reference sequence). This CDR3 contains 13 residues. Written as DNA, the CDR3 is TGTGCCAGCAACCTTCAGGGGGCGCGTGGCTACACCTTC. Amino acid sequence: CASNLQGARGYTF.

The J gene is TRBJ1-1, the V gene TRBV9; maybe TRBD1 (6 bases). The CDR3 is 15 residues long. The V gene's germline CDR1 is SGDLS and CDR2 YYNGEE. The ends were cut back, 3 bases at V and 5 bases at J, with 17 bases in the middle. CDR3 amino acids: CASSAAWGLGTEAFF. CDR3 bases: TGTGCCAGCAGCGCGGCCTGGGGGCTGGGGACTGAAGCTTTCTTT.

The gene calls are TRBV5-1 and TRBJ2-7; TRBD2 agrees at 11 bases. With V trimmed by 4 bases and J by 5 bases, 17 bases remained unmatched. The CDR3 contains 18 residues. Per germline, CDR1 SGHRS and CDR2 YFSETQ. This CDR3 reads CASSPIGLLAGAVNEQYF. The CDR3 region has the DNA TGCGCCAGCAGCCCGATTGGATTACTAGCGGGAGCTGTGAACGAGCAGTACTTC.

V gene TRBV5-1 combines with J gene TRBJ2-3, with D perhaps matching TRBD1 (6 bases). This CDR3 comprises 16 residues. Deletions cut 0 bases from V and 2 bases from J, with 13 bases between. Germline CDR1 and CDR2: SGHRS and YFSETQ. The CDR3 DNA reads as TGCGCCAGCAGCTTGGTGGCAGGGGTGATCACAGATACGCAGTATTTT. Translated: CASSLVAGVITDTQYF.

V is TRBV7-8 and J is TRBJ2-7; 10 nucleotides agree with TRBD2. This CDR3 spans 13 amino acids. Trimming cost V 8 bases and J 6 bases; bases outside gene matches: 7. Germline V lookup: CDR1 SGHVS, CDR2 FQNEAQ. CDR3 DNA: TGTGCCAGCGTCCCTAGCGGGGGTCTCGAGCAGTACTTC. Its protein product is CASVPSGGLEQYF.

In this sample, this clone turned up once. The V call is TRBV6-1, the J call TRBJ1-2; D might be TRBD1 (5 bases). Germline V CDR1 and CDR2: MNHNS, SASEGT. Trimming left V 1 base short and J 2 bases short, with 11 bases between. This CDR3 comprises 15 residues. The chain's CDR3 is CASSEGRTTNYGYTF. The CDR3 nucleotides read TGTGCCAGCAGTGAAGGCCGGACAACGAACTATGGCTACACCTTC.

The gene calls are TRBV11-2 and TRBJ2-3; D unclear. Germline V gene lookup returns CDR1 SGHAT and CDR2 FQNNGV. Trimming took 2 bases from V and 0 from J, leaving 6 bases between them. This CDR3 has 14 amino acids. The CDR3 sequence: CASSLSVSTDTQYF. The CDR3 DNA reads as TGTGCCAGCAGCTTATCCGTAAGCACAGATACGCAGTATTTT. Drawing the rest from reference TRBV11-2 and TRBJ2-3, the complete variable domain is EAGVAQSPRYKIIEKRQSVAFWCNPISGHATLYWYQQILGQGPKLLIQFQNNGVVDDSQLPKDRFSAERLKGVDSTLKIQPAKLEDSAVYLCASSLSVSTDTQYFGPGTRLTVL.

This clone was seen only a few times. The chain is built from TRBV19 and TRBJ2-1, with TRBD2 as a possible D gene (5 bases). Germline V gene sequence: CDR1 LNHDA, CDR2 SQIVND (reference sequence). The V and J ends lost 3 bases and 3 bases respectively, with 12 bases between them. The CDR3 is 15 amino acids. CDR3 sequence reads: CASSIGLAGYNEQFF. CDR3 sequence (DNA): TGTGCCAGTAGTATCGGGCTAGCTGGCTACAATGAGCAGTTCTTC.

This clone has a handful of counts. The chain employs TRBV7-9 and TRBJ2-5, with 8 bases fitting TRBD1. CDR3 length equals 14 residues. The J segment lost 5 bases and the V segment lost 7 bases, leaving 9 bases of the junction unmatched. Germline CDR1 and CDR2: SEHNR and FQNEAQ (reference sequence). The CDR3 spells CASKANRGRETQYF. The CDR3 DNA is TGTGCCAGCAAAGCGAACAGGGGGAGGGAGACCCAGTACTTC.

The chain is built from TRBV18 and TRBJ2-7, with 12 bases lining up with TRBD2. The V and J ends lost 6 bases and 7 bases, in that order; junction bases with no gene match: 10. The CDR3 consists of 15 residues. CDR1 is KGHSH, CDR2 LQKENI, per germline. The CDR3 DNA follows: TGTGCCAGCTCCAACCGACTAGCGGGAGAGGAAGAGCAGTACTTC. Encoded protein: CASSNRLAGEEEQYF.

V and J are TRBV4-2 and TRBJ2-1, with D possibly being TRBD2 (6 bases). The CDR3 has 14 residues. The germline V gene encodes CDR1 LGHNA and CDR2 YNFKEQ. V shed 0 bases and J shed 10 bases, with 13 bases lying between them. The CDR3 bases are TGTGCCAGCAGCCAAGATAGGCGGGGCCGGGAGCAGTTCTTC. Translated, it gives CASSQDRRGREQFF.

This chain uses TRBV30 with TRBJ2-2; possibly TRBD2 for D (5 bases). The V gene's germline CDR1 is GTSNPN and CDR2 SVGIG (reference sequence). The ends were cut back, 8 bases at V and 0 bases at J, with 16 bases in the middle. The CDR3 spans 15 residues. The CDR3 DNA is TGTGCCCGGACCCGGCAGGAGGCGAACACCGGGGAGCTGTTTTTT. Translating it yields CARTRQEANTGELFF.